The rows below give T cell receptor beta chains drawn from one sample of a study of T cells after yellow fever vaccination. TCRdb passed the 5' RACE reads through MiXCR, listing each CDR3 protein once. The table has 450,000 to 550,000 distinct CDR3 sequences, approximately 21% seen once; the top ten hold 14%. Sequencing was performed on PBMCs, taken 15 days after the yellow fever booster vaccination. These receptors came from a man aged 30 to 45 who received the YFV17D yellow fever vaccine. Each CDR3 is given with its conserved first and last residue. Each record gives: J gene, V gene, clone size, D gene, CDR3 protein, CDR3 DNA. D genes are given only for firm matches. Rows may omit the clone size; those that give it use once, few, many or a size class.

>TRBJ2-7|TRBV20-1|few|NA
CSAPLVSLYEQYF
TGCAGTGCCCCACTAGTTTCTCTCTACGAGCAGTACTTC
>TRBJ2-3|TRBV29-1|NA|NA
CSVVVLPDTQYF
TGCAGCGTTGTTGTTCTTCCAGATACGCAGTATTTT
>TRBJ2-5|TRBV18|NA|TRBD1
CASSELTGPQETQYF
TGTGCCAGCTCCGAACTGACAGGGCCTCAAGAGACCCAGTACTTC
>TRBJ2-1|TRBV24-1|few|NA
CATSLSDLSYNEQFF
TGTGCCACCAGCCTATCCGACCTCTCCTACAATGAGCAGTTCTTC
>TRBJ2-7|TRBV6-1|few|NA
CASTPQAWNYEQYF
TGTGCCAGCACCCCGCAGGCCTGGAACTACGAGCAGTACTTC
>TRBJ2-7|TRBV20-1|NA|NA
CSARDPVNEQYF
TGCAGTGCTAGAGATCCAGTGAACGAGCAGTACTTC
>TRBJ2-2|TRBV30|NA|NA
CAWKPSRNTGELFF
TGTGCCTGGAAGCCTTCTAGAAACACCGGGGAGCTGTTTTTT
>TRBJ2-1|TRBV19|NA|TRBD2
CASSIAPLLAGGFNEQFF
TGTGCCAGTAGTATAGCTCCACTACTAGCGGGAGGGTTCAATGAGCAGTTCTTC
>TRBJ2-1|TRBV19|NA|NA
CASSTRQRITYNEQFF
TGTGCCAGTAGTACCCGCCAGCGGATTACCTACAATGAGCAGTTCTTC
>TRBJ2-7|TRBV18|NA|TRBD1
CASSRGTAPYEQYF
TGTGCCAGCTCACGAGGGACAGCCCCCTACGAGCAGTACTTC
>TRBJ2-2|TRBV9|NA|TRBD1
CASSAHRGAGELFF
TGTGCCAGCAGCGCTCACAGGGGAGCCGGGGAGCTGTTTTTT
>TRBJ2-1|TRBV4-3|few|NA
CASSQRRDEQFF
TGCGCCAGCAGCCAGCGGAGGGATGAGCAGTTCTTC
>TRBJ2-2|TRBV5-5|few|TRBD2
CASRRSMGLPNTGELFF
TGTGCCAGCAGGAGGAGCATGGGACTACCGAACACCGGGGAGCTGTTTTTT
>TRBJ2-2|TRBV28|few|NA
CASELSLTGELFF
TGTGCCAGCGAACTTTCTTTGACCGGGGAGCTGTTTTTT
>TRBJ2-1|TRBV5-5|few|NA
CASSSYSINEQFF
TGTGCCAGCAGCTCCTACTCGATAAATGAGCAGTTCTTC
>TRBJ2-1|TRBV20-1|NA|TRBD1
CSARLAGGSSYNEQFF
TGCAGTGCTAGACTGGCAGGGGGTAGCTCCTACAATGAGCAGTTCTTC
>TRBJ1-4|TRBV3-1|few|NA
CASSQSGFGKLFF
TGTGCCAGCAGCCAATCGGGTTTCGGAAAACTGTTTTTT
>TRBJ2-3|TRBV7-9|few|NA
CASSRRGGKTDTQYF
TGTGCCAGCAGCCGGAGGGGGGGAAAGACAGATACGCAGTATTTT
>TRBJ2-1|TRBV7-9|NA|NA
CASSLASAGALREQFF
TGTGCCAGCAGCTTAGCTAGCGCAGGGGCGCTGAGGGAGCAGTTCTTC
>TRBJ1-5|TRBV20-1|NA|TRBD1
CSAMGQGSNQPQHF
TGCAGTGCTATGGGACAGGGTAGCAATCAGCCCCAGCATTTT
>TRBJ2-3|TRBV5-1|few|TRBD1
CASSAGQGNGDTQYF
TGCGCCAGCAGCGCGGGACAGGGCAATGGGGATACGCAGTATTTT
>TRBJ2-5|TRBV25-1|NA|NA
CASRDEFGQTQYF
TGTGCCAGCAGGGACGAGTTCGGGCAGACCCAGTACTTC
>TRBJ2-1|TRBV27|once|TRBD2
CASSRSSGAHNEQFF
TGTGCCAGCAGCCGGTCTAGCGGGGCCCACAATGAGCAGTTCTTC
>TRBJ2-3|TRBV20-1|NA|NA
CSASRADTQYF
TGCAGTGCTAGTCGGGCAGATACGCAGTATTTT
>TRBJ2-1|TRBV4-2|few|TRBD2
CASRLEGTSGNNEQFF
TGTGCCAGCAGGTTAGAAGGGACTAGCGGAAACAATGAGCAGTTCTTC
>TRBJ1-2|TRBV7-8|NA|NA
CASSLVGGRELGYTF
TGTGCCAGCAGCTTAGTTGGAGGGCGGGAGCTTGGCTACACCTTC
>TRBJ2-3|TRBV10-2|NA|TRBD2
CASRFLAGGEDTQYF
TGCGCCAGCAGATTCCTAGCGGGAGGGGAGGATACGCAGTATTTT
>TRBJ1-4|TRBV5-5|NA|TRBD1
CASRPGDRGIGKLFF
TGTGCCAGCAGACCGGGCGACAGGGGAATTGGAAAACTGTTTTTT
>TRBJ2-3|TRBV20-1|NA|NA
CSATGSREPQYF
TGCAGTGCTACAGGAAGTCGCGAGCCCCAGTATTTT